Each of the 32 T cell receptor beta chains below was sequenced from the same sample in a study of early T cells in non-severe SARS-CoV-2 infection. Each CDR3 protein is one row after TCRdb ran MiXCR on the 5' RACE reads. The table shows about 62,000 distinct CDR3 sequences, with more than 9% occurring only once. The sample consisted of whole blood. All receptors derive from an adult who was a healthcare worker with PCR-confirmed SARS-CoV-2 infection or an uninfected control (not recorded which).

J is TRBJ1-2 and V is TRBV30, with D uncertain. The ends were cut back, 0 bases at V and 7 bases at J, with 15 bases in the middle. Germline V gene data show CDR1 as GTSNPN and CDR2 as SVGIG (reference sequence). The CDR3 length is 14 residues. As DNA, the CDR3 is TGTGCCTGGAGTGTAGGCAGGATCGGAAGTGGCTACACCTTC. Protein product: CAWSVGRIGSGYTF.

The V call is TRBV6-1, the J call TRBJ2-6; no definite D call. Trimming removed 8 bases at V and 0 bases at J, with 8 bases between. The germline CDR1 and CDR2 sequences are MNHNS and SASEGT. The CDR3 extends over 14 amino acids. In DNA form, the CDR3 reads TGTGCCAGCCCTGTGCGCTCTGGGGCCAACGTCCTGACTTTC. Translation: CASPVRSGANVLTF.

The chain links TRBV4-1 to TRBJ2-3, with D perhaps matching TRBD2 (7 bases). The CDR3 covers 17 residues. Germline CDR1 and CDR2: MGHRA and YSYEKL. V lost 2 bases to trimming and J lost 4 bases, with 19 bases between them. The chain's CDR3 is CASSQTAGGGASDTQYF. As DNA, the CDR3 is TGCGCCAGCAGCCAAACCGCTGGTGGGGGGGCTTCAGATACGCAGTATTTT.

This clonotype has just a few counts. This chain's CDR3 is CSAWRGGSYNEQFF. The CDR3 coding sequence is TGCAGTGCCTGGCGGGGGGGCTCCTACAATGAGCAGTTCTTC. This chain uses TRBV20-1 with TRBJ2-1, with 9 positions matching TRBD2. Germline values: CDR1 DFQATT, CDR2 SNEGSKA (reference sequence). The CDR3 is made up of 14 amino acids. With V trimmed by 6 bases and J by 0 bases, 3 bases remained unmatched.

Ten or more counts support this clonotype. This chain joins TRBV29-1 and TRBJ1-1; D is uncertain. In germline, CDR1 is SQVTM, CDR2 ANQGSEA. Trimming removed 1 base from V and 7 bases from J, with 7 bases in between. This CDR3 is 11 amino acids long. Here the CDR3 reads CSVEGAYEAFF. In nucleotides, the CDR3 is TGCAGCGTTGAAGGAGCGTATGAAGCTTTCTTT.

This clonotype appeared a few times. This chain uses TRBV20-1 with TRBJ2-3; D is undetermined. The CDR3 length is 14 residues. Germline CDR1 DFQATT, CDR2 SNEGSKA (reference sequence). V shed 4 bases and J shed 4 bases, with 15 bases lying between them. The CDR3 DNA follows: TGCAGTGCTAACCGACCCAGCACCGCAGATACGCAGTATTTT. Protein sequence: CSANRPSTADTQYF.

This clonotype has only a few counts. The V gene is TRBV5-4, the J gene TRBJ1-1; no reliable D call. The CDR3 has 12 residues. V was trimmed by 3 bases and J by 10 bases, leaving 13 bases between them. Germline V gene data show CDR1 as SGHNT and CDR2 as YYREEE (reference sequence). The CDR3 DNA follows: TGTGCCAGCAGCTCTTCAGGACCCAGAGCTTTCTTT. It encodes CASSSSGPRAFF.

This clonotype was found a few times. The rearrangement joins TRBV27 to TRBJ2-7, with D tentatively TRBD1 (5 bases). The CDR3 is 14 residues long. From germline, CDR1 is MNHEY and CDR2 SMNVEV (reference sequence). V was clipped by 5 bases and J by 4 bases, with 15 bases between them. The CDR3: CASSPRVGFYEQYV. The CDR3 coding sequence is TGTGCCAGCAGTCCCAGGGTTGGGTTTTACGAGCAGTACGTC.

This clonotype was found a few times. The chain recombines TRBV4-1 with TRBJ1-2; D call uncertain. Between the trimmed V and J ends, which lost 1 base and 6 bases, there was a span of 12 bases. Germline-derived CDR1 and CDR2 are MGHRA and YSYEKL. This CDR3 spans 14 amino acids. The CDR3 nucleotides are TGCGCCAGCAGCCAAGCCCTGTTGGGAGATGGCTACACCTTC. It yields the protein CASSQALLGDGYTF.

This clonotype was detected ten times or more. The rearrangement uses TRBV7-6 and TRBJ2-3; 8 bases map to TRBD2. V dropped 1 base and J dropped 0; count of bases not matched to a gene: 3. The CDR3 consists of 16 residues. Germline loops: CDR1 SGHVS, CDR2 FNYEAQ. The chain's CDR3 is CASSLVAGTSTDTQYF. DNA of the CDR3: TGTGCCAGCAGCTTAGTAGCGGGGACCAGCACAGATACGCAGTATTTT.

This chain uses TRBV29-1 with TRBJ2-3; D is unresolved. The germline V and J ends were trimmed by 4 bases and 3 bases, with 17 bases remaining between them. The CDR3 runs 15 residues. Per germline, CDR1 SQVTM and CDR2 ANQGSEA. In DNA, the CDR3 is TGCAGCGTTGGATACAGTACTCAGGAGACAGATACGCAGTATTTT. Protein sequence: CSVGYSTQETDTQYF.

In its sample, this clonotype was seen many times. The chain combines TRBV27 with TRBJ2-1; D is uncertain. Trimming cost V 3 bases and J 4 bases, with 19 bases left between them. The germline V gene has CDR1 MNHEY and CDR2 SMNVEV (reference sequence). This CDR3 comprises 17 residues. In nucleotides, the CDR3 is TGTGCCAGCAGTTTTTATCCGGGCGAACTCGGATACAATGAGCAGTTCTTC. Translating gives CASSFYPGELGYNEQFF.

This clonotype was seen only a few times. CDR3 coding DNA: TGTGCCAGTAGTATTACGACAGGCTTCTATGGCTACACCTTC. Encoded protein: CASSITTGFYGYTF. This chain joins TRBV19 and TRBJ1-2, with a possible D match to TRBD1 (6 bases). The CDR3 covers 14 residues. V dropped 3 bases and J dropped 4 bases, with 12 bases sitting between them. Germline loops: CDR1 LNHDA, CDR2 SQIVND (reference sequence).

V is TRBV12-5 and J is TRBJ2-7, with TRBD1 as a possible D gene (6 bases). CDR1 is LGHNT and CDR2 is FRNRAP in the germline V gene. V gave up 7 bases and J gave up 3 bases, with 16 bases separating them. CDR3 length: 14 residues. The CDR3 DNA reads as TGTGCTAGTGAAACTAGACAGGTGATCTACGAGCAGTACGTC. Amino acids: CASETRQVIYEQYV.

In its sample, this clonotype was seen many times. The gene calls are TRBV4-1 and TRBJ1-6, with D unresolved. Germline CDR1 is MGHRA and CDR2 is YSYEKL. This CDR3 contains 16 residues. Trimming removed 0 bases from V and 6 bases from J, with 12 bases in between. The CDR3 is CASSQDSFIVNSPLHF. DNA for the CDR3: TGCGCCAGCAGCCAAGATTCTTTCATCGTTAATTCACCCCTCCACTTT.

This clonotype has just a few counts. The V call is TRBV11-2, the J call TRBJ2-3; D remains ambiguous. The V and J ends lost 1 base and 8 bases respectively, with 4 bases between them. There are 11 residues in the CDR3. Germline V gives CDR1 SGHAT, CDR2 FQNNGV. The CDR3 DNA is TGTGCCAGCAGCTTAGCTGGTACGCAGTATTTT. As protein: CASSLAGTQYF.

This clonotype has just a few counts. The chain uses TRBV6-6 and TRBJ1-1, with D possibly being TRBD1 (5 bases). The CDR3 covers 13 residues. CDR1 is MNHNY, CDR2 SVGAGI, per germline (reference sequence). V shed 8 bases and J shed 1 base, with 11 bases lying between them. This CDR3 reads CASAGFPNTEAFF. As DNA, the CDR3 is TGTGCCAGCGCAGGGTTCCCGAACACTGAAGCTTTCTTT.

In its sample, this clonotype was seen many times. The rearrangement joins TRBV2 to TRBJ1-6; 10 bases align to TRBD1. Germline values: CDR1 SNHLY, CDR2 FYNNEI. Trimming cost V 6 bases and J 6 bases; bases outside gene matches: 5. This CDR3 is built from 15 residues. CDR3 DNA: TGTGCCAGCAGCGGGACAGGGGTTGGTAATTCACCCCTCCACTTT. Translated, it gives CASSGTGVGNSPLHF.

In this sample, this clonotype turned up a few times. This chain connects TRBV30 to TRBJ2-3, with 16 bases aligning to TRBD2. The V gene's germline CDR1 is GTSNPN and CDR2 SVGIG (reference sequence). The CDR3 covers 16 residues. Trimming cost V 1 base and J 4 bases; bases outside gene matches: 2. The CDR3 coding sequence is TGTGCCTGGAGTGCGGGACTAGCGGGGGGGCCAGATACGCAGTATTTT. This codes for CAWSAGLAGGPDTQYF.

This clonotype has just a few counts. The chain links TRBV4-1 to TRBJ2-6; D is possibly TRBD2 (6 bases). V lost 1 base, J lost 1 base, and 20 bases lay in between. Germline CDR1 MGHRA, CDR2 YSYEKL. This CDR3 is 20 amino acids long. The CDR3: CASSQGDLDALMSGANVLTF. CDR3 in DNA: TGCGCCAGCAGCCAAGGGGACTTGGATGCACTCATGTCTGGGGCCAACGTCCTGACTTTC.

CDR3 bases: TGCAGTGCCCGGCGCCCTACTAGCGACACAGATACGCAGTATTTT. Translated: CSARRPTSDTDTQYF. The V gene is TRBV20-1, the J gene TRBJ2-3; 7 bases agree with TRBD2. V lost 6 bases to trimming and J lost 2 bases; unmatched junction nucleotides: 11. Germline V gene sequence: CDR1 DFQATT, CDR2 SNEGSKA (reference sequence). CDR3 length equals 15 residues.

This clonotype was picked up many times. The CDR3 sequence is CASSLGLAETQYF. CDR3 sequence (DNA): TGTGCCAGCAGCTTAGGACTAGCGGAGACCCAGTACTTC. The chain links TRBV7-9 to TRBJ2-5, with 8 bases fitting TRBD2. The CDR3 has 13 amino acids. The trim removed 1 base at V and 5 bases at J, leaving 0 bases unmatched. The germline gives CDR1 SEHNR, CDR2 FQNEAQ (reference sequence).

Here the CDR3 reads CASSTGTGELFF. The CDR3 DNA is TGTGCCAGCAGCACGGGCACCGGGGAGCTGTTTTTT. V is TRBV2 and J is TRBJ2-2; D is ambiguous. V lost 6 bases and J 4 bases, leaving 6 bases between the germline ends. CDR3 length: 12 amino acids. CDR1 SNHLY and CDR2 FYNNEI come from the germline V gene.

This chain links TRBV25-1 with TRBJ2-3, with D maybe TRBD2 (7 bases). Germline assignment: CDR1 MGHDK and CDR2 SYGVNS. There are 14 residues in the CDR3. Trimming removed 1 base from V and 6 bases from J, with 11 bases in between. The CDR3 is CASSESRGADTQYF. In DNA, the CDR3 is TGTGCCAGCAGTGAATCTCGGGGGGCGGATACGCAGTATTTT. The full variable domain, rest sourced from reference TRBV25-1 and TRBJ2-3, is EADIYQTPRYLVIGTGKKITLECSQTMGHDKMYWYQQDPGMELHLIHYSYGVNSTEKGDLSSESTVSRIRTEHFPLTLESARPSHTSQYLCASSESRGADTQYFGPGTRLTVL.

CDR3 sequence reads: CASTVTGTKGETQYF. DNA for the CDR3: TGTGCCAGCACCGTGACAGGGACTAAAGGAGAGACCCAGTACTTC. V and J are TRBV7-7 and TRBJ2-5; D is tentatively TRBD1 or TRBD2 (7 bases each). The CDR3 runs 15 residues. Between the trimmed V and J ends, which lost 7 bases and 4 bases, there was a span of 19 bases. From germline, CDR1 is SSHAT and CDR2 FNYEAQ (reference sequence). The whole variable domain, filled in from reference TRBV7-7 and TRBJ2-5, reads GAGVSQSPRYKVTKRGQDVTLRCDPISSHATLYWYQQALGQGPEFLTYFNYEAQPDKSGLPSDRFSAERPEGSISTLTIQRTEQRDSAMYRCASTVTGTKGETQYFGPGTRLLVL.

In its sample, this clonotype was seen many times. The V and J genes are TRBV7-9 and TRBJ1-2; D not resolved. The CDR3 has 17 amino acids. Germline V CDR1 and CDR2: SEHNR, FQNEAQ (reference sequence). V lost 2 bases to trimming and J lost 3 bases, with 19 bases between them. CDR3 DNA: TGTGCCAGCAGCTTAACCCGGGCCTCAGGACTGGACTATGGCTACACCTTC. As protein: CASSLTRASGLDYGYTF.

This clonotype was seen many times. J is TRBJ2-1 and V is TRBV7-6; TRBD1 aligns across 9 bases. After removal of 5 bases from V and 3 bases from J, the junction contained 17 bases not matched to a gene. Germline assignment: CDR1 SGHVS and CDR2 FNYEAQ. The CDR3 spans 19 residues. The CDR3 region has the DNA TGTGCCAGCAGCCAAACTACAGGGGGCATGTTAATTCGCTACAATGAGCAGTTCTTC. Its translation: CASSQTTGGMLIRYNEQFF.

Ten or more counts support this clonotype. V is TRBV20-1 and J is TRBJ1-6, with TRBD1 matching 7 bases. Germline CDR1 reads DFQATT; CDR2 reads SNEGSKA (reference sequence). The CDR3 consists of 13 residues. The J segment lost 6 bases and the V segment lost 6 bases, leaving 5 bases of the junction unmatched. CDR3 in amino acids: CSAYRDSNSPLHF. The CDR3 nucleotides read TGCAGTGCGTACCGGGACAGTAATTCACCCCTCCACTTT.

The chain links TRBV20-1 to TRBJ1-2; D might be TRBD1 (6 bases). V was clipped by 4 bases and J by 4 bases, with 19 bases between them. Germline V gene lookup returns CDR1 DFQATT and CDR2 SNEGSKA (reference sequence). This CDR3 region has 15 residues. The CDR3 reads CSATDRGGGTYGYTF. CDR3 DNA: TGCAGTGCTACTGACCGAGGAGGGGGGACCTATGGCTACACCTTC.

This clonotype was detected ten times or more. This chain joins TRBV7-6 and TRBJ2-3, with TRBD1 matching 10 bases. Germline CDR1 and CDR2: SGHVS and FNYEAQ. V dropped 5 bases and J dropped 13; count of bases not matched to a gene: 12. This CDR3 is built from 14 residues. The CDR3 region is CASSPGPGQGSEYF. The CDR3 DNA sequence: TGTGCCAGCAGCCCCGGGCCGGGACAGGGGTCGGAGTATTTT.

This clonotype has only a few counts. CDR3 sequence: CASSLGIRETQYF. The CDR3 DNA reads TGTGCCAGCAGCTTGGGGATTAGGGAGACCCAGTACTTC. J is TRBJ2-5 and V is TRBV11-2, with D unresolved. There are 13 residues in the CDR3. CDR1 is SGHAT, CDR2 FQNNGV, per germline. Trimming cost V 3 bases and J 5 bases, with 10 bases left between them.

DNA for the CDR3: TGCAGTGCTAGAGATATTAAGGGCTCCTACGAGCAGTACGTC. It translates to CSARDIKGSYEQYV. V and J are TRBV20-1 and TRBJ2-7; D unresolved. Germline CDR1 DFQATT, CDR2 SNEGSKA (reference sequence). V was pared by 0 bases and J by 0 bases, with 9 bases between. The CDR3 contains 14 residues.